One and the same sample provided the 27 T cell receptor beta chains below, sequenced in a study of CD8 T cells in ankylosing spondylitis. Study-level points and caveats: Ankylosing spondylitis blood appeared to be characterized by a TCR beta motif of eight or nine highly homologous variants.

TCRdb itself ran the 5' RACE reads through MiXCR, one entry per CDR3 protein. The sample includes 300,000 to 400,000 distinct CDR3 sequences, more than 20% of them seen just once. These TCRs' antigens remain unknown. Sequenced input: blood, either unsorted or a sorted T cell fraction (not recorded which). The receptors shown here come from a male donor with ankylosing spondylitis.

The rearrangement links TRBV5-6 to TRBJ1-4; tentatively, D is TRBD1 (5 bases). The length of the CDR3 is 15 residues. Germline V lookup: CDR1 SGHDT, CDR2 YYEEEE. Trimming stripped 1 base from V and 8 bases from J, with 15 bases between. The CDR3 DNA follows: TGTGCCAGCAGCTTGAGGGGCGGCACCGCGGAAAAACTGTTTTTT. Amino acid sequence: CASSLRGGTAEKLFF. Full variable domain (missing parts from reference TRBV5-6 and TRBJ1-4): DAGVTQSPTHLIKTRGQQVTLRCSPKSGHDTVSWYQQALGQGPQFIFQYYEEEERQRGNFPDRFSGHQFPNYSSELNVNALLLGDSALYLCASSLRGGTAEKLFFGSGTQLSVL.

This clonotype was detected many times. This chain connects TRBV5-1 to TRBJ2-5; D gene unclear. V was cut by 4 bases and J by 6 bases, with 13 bases left in between. The V gene's germline CDR1 is SGHRS and CDR2 YFSETQ. This CDR3 is 13 amino acids long. The CDR3 sequence is CASSGASGQTQYF. For the CDR3, the DNA is TGCGCCAGCAGCGGAGCTTCCGGTCAGACCCAGTACTTC.

V and J are TRBV7-3 and TRBJ2-3, with D perhaps matching TRBD1 or TRBD2 (5 bases each). V gave up 5 bases and J gave up 2 bases, with 14 bases separating them. CDR1 is SGHTA, CDR2 FQGTGA, per germline. The CDR3 contains 15 residues. The CDR3 nucleotides read TGTGCCAGCAGCCCCAATGGGGGTGACACAGATACGCAGTATTTT. Encoded protein: CASSPNGGDTDTQYF.

The chain couples TRBV6-2 or TRBV6-3 to TRBJ2-3; no reliable D call. The V gene's germline CDR1 is MNHEY and CDR2 SVGEGT. V shed 6 bases and J shed 3 bases, with 13 bases lying between them. This CDR3 is built from 14 residues. CDR3 sequence reads: CASRDPGWTDTQYF. DNA for the CDR3: TGTGCCAGCAGGGACCCTGGATGGACAGATACGCAGTATTTT.

This clonotype was detected a few times. The chain is built from TRBV20-1 and TRBJ1-5, with 8 nucleotides matching TRBD1. The V and J ends lost 4 bases and 6 bases, in that order; junction bases with no gene match: 5. Germline loops: CDR1 DFQATT, CDR2 SNEGSKA (reference sequence). This CDR3 has 13 amino acids. CDR3 nucleotide sequence: TGCAGTGCTACGGACAGGGCAGGTCAGCCCCAGCATTTT. As protein: CSATDRAGQPQHF.

The chain links TRBV10-3 to TRBJ1-6; 11 nucleotides align to TRBD1. Unmatched junction bases numbered 9, after V lost 4 bases and J lost 10 bases. Germline-derived CDR1 and CDR2 are ENHRY and SYGVKD. The CDR3 loop spans 16 amino acids. Here the CDR3 DNA reads TGTGCCATCAGTGGGACAGGGGGCCATAGTCGATCACCCCTCCACTTT. Translating gives CAISGTGGHSRSPLHF.

This chain uses TRBV24-1 with TRBJ2-3, with 10 bases fitting TRBD2. The germline V gene has CDR1 KGHDR and CDR2 SFDVKD. V lost 3 bases to trimming and J lost 1 base; unmatched junction nucleotides: 12. The CDR3 spans 19 residues. CDR3 residues: CATSDDRGLTSGGTDTQYF. CDR3 coding DNA: TGTGCCACCAGTGATGACCGGGGCCTCACTAGCGGGGGCACAGATACGCAGTATTTT.

This clonotype was seen a handful of times. This rearrangement joins TRBV10-3 to TRBJ1-5, with unresolved D. Trimming pared 0 bases from V and 7 bases from J, leaving 13 bases between. The CDR3 consists of 15 residues. CDR1 and CDR2 from the germline V gene are ENHRY and SYGVKD. Here the CDR3 DNA reads TGTGCCATCAGTGAGTCGACTACCCGGGAACAGCCCCAGCATTTT. Protein product: CAISESTTREQPQHF.

The rearrangement links TRBV28 to TRBJ2-7; perhaps TRBD1 as D (5 bases). Germline loops: CDR1 MDHEN, CDR2 SYDVKM. Trimming stripped 10 bases from V and 2 bases from J, with 12 bases between. CDR3 size: 12 residues. The CDR3 reads CATSRQPYEQYF. Written as DNA, the CDR3 is TGTGCCACTTCTAGACAGCCCTACGAGCAGTACTTC.

This clonotype was found many times. The V call is TRBV28, the J call TRBJ2-3, with D possibly TRBD1 on 6 matching bases. V was clipped by 3 bases and J by 0 bases, with 10 bases between them. The CDR3 has 15 residues. Germline loops: CDR1 MDHEN, CDR2 SYDVKM. CDR3: CASSFTGLSTDTQYF. CDR3 in DNA: TGTGCCAGCAGTTTTACAGGGCTGAGCACAGATACGCAGTATTTT.

The chain recombines TRBV28 with TRBJ2-7; 10 bases are a match to TRBD2. The germline CDR1 and CDR2 sequences are MDHEN and SYDVKM. Trimming took 8 bases from V and 9 from J; bases not matched to a gene: 10. The CDR3 is made up of 13 amino acids. The CDR3 DNA is TGTGCCAGCCAGCGGGAGGGCCCCTTTGTGCAGTACTTC. As protein: CASQREGPFVQYF.

This clonotype occurred many times. The V call is TRBV7-8, the J call TRBJ1-2, with TRBD1 as a possible D gene (6 bases). The CDR3 is 13 amino acids. Trimming left V 3 bases short and J 6 bases short, with 11 bases between. The V gene's germline CDR1 is SGHVS and CDR2 FQNEAQ. The CDR3, as DNA: TGTGCCAGCAGCTTGGACAGAGAGAATGGCTACACCTTC. It translates to CASSLDRENGYTF.

The CDR3: CATSKGHQETQYF. The CDR3 nucleotides are TGTGCCACCAGTAAGGGGCACCAAGAGACCCAGTACTTC. The V gene is TRBV24-1, the J gene TRBJ2-5; D may be TRBD1 (5 bases). The V end lost 6 bases, the J end lost 0 bases, and 7 bases lay between the germline ends. The CDR3 sequence is 13 residues long. Germline V CDR1 and CDR2: KGHDR, SFDVKD.

This clonotype has just a few counts. The rearrangement links TRBV7-9 to TRBJ2-2; D not resolved. CDR3 length: 14 amino acids. The V end was cut by 5 bases, the J end by 5 bases, with 12 bases between. The germline CDR1 and CDR2 sequences are SEHNR and FQNEAQ (reference sequence). The CDR3 DNA follows: TGTGCCAGCAGCCTCCCACCTAATACCGGGGAGCTGTTTTTT. This encodes CASSLPPNTGELFF. Full variable domain (remainder filled in from reference TRBV7-9 and TRBJ2-2): DTGVSQNPRHKITKRGQNVTFRCDPISEHNRLYWYRQTLGQGPEFLTYFQNEAQLEKSRLLSDRFSAERPKGSFSTLEIQRTEQGDSAMYLCASSLPPNTGELFFGEGSRLTVL.

V and J are TRBV27 and TRBJ2-3; D is undetermined. The CDR3 extends over 16 amino acids. Germline CDR1 reads MNHEY; CDR2 reads SMNVEV (reference sequence). Trimming pared 1 base from V and 4 bases from J, leaving 15 bases between. CDR3 in amino acids: CASSLYPVPPADTQYF. Here the CDR3 DNA reads TGTGCCAGCAGTTTATACCCCGTGCCCCCGGCAGATACGCAGTATTTT.

Only a few counts were recorded for this clonotype. The V gene is TRBV5-1, the J gene TRBJ1-5; no reliable D call. V shed 5 bases and J shed 5 bases, with 11 bases lying between them. This CDR3 is 13 amino acids long. Germline V lookup: CDR1 SGHRS, CDR2 YFSETQ. CDR3 DNA: TGCGCCAGCAGTCGGCCTCCGGATCAGCCCCAGCATTTT. Its protein product is CASSRPPDQPQHF.

Only a few counts were recorded for this clonotype. V gene TRBV15 combines with J gene TRBJ2-1; 7 bases fit TRBD2. This CDR3 is 16 amino acids long. Losses at the gene ends were 0 bases for V and 2 bases for J; bases not matched to a gene: 4. Germline V gives CDR1 LNHNV, CDR2 YYDKDF (reference sequence). CDR3 in amino acids: CATSRDSGRTYNEQFF. As DNA, the CDR3 is TGTGCCACCAGCAGAGATAGCGGGCGCACCTACAATGAGCAGTTCTTC.

The chain links TRBV12-3 or TRBV12-4 to TRBJ2-5; TRBD2 matches at 7 bases. The CDR3 is 14 amino acids. Trimming removed 5 bases from V and 7 bases from J; junction bases left unmatched: 10. The CDR3 DNA reads as TGTGCCAGCAGTGGGGACTATGCAAGAGGGACCCAGTACTTC. Protein sequence: CASSGDYARGTQYF.

This clonotype has more than one count but fewer than ten. J is TRBJ2-1 and V is TRBV7-6; no clear D. V lost 0 bases and J 6 bases, leaving 9 bases between the germline ends. This CDR3 region has 14 residues. In germline, CDR1 is SGHVS, CDR2 FNYEAQ. The CDR3 loop is CASSLAGNRNEQFF. The CDR3 DNA reads TGTGCCAGCAGCTTAGCAGGGAACCGCAATGAGCAGTTCTTC.

V gene TRBV30 combines with J gene TRBJ2-7; 11 positions agree with TRBD2. The CDR3 sequence is 15 residues long. Trimming at V came to 0 bases and at J to 3 bases, leaving 4 bases not matched to a gene. The germline V gene has CDR1 GTSNPN and CDR2 SVGIG (reference sequence). CDR3 sequence reads: CAWSVSLAGDYEQYF. The CDR3 DNA reads as TGTGCCTGGAGTGTATCACTAGCGGGAGACTACGAGCAGTACTTC.

V gene TRBV10-3 combines with J gene TRBJ1-1; the match to TRBD1 covers 9 bases. This CDR3 spans 14 amino acids. J gave up 6 bases and V 6 bases, and 8 bases lay outside the gene matches. From germline, CDR1 is ENHRY and CDR2 SYGVKD. CDR3 sequence reads: CAISGGTGYAEAFF. Here the CDR3 DNA reads TGTGCCATCAGCGGGGGGACAGGGTACGCTGAAGCTTTCTTT.

This clonotype appeared a few times. A read error may account for a junction end that differs from germline. V and J are TRBV15 and TRBJ2-1; D is tentatively TRBD1 or TRBD2 (5 bases each). This CDR3 has 11 amino acids. Germline V gene lookup returns CDR1 LNHNV and CDR2 YYDKDF (reference sequence). CDR3 nucleotides: TGTGCCACCAGCAGCCCGGGACCCCGGATCTTC. This codes for CATSSPGPRIF. Looking up the rest from reference TRBV15 and TRBJ2-1 gives the full variable domain: DAMVIQNPRYQVTQFGKPVTLSCSQTLNHNVMYWYQQKSSQAPKLLFHYYDKDFNNEADTPDNFQSRRPNTSFCFLDIRSPGLGDTAMYLCATSSPGPRIFGPGTRLTVL.

This sequence joins TRBV4-1 and TRBJ1-5; the match to TRBD1 covers 12 bases. The CDR3 totals 17 residues. The J segment lost 5 bases and the V segment lost 0 bases, leaving 5 bases of the junction unmatched. CDR1 MGHRA and CDR2 YSYEKL come from the germline V gene. CDR3 protein: CASSQEPGQGAYQPQHF. In DNA form, the CDR3 reads TGCGCCAGCAGCCAAGAACCGGGACAGGGGGCTTATCAGCCCCAGCATTTT.

The rearrangement uses TRBV19 and TRBJ1-6; D not resolved. Trimming took off 3 bases at V and 0 bases at J, with 9 bases between the two ends. The CDR3 has 16 amino acids. Germline V CDR1 and CDR2: LNHDA, SQIVND (reference sequence). The CDR3 nucleotides read TGTGCCAGTAGTATCGACACGAGCTCCTATAATTCACCCCTCCACTTT. Its translation is CASSIDTSSYNSPLHF.

The V gene is TRBV20-1, the J gene TRBJ2-2, with TRBD1 matching over 8 bases. This CDR3 region has 19 residues. CDR1 is DFQATT and CDR2 is SNEGSKA in the germline V gene (reference sequence). Losses at the gene ends were 0 bases for V and 7 bases for J; bases not matched to a gene: 19. In DNA form, the CDR3 reads TGCAGTGCTAGAGACCCAAGGGCAGGGGGCATTTTGGAGATCGGGGAGCTGTTTTTT. The encoded protein is CSARDPRAGGILEIGELFF.

In its sample, this clonotype was seen a few times. V usage is TRBV23-1 and J usage is TRBJ2-1; D may be TRBD1 (5 bases). TRBV23-1 is annotated as an ORF whose role is uncertain. V was trimmed by 2 bases and J by 7 bases, leaving 9 bases between them. This CDR3 is built from 13 residues. The CDR3 DNA is TGCGCCAGCAGTCAAACGACAGTTAATGAGCAGTTCTTC. Protein product: CASSQTTVNEQFF.

This clonotype was detected ten times or more. The chain employs TRBV29-1 and TRBJ2-7; TRBD2 matches 8 bases. Germline trimming cut 6 bases from V and 5 bases from J; bases unmatched to any gene: 6. The CDR3 consists of 12 residues. Germline-derived CDR1 and CDR2 are SQVTM and ANQGSEA. CDR3 loop: CSVSGLAHEQYF. The CDR3 DNA is TGCAGCGTCTCTGGACTAGCCCACGAGCAGTACTTC.